This paragraph reports one TCR beta chain. This specimen belongs to a study of blood T cell repertoires in COVID-19. For the study at large: Acute-phase and convalescent COVID-19 samples originated in the United States, Italy and Spain.

Sequencing was performed with immunoSEQ multiplex PCR; in TCRdb, only in-frame clones are kept and a portion is missing. The sample consists of 270,000 or so clones, under 90% of them appearing once. Germline V gene lookup returns CDR1 LGHNA and CDR2 YSLEER. There are 19 residues in the CDR3. The V end was cut by 0 bases, the J end by 0 bases, with 17 bases between. The sequencing sample was made of peripheral blood. The sequence was collected from a woman in her sixties or seventies with active or convalescent COVID-19. The chain carries TRBV4-3 and TRBJ2-2; no definite D call. The CDR3 region is CASSQDSRLRGANTGELFF. DNA of the CDR3: TGCGCCAGCAGCCAAGATAGTCGCCTGAGAGGTGCGAACACCGGGGAGCTGTTTTTT.